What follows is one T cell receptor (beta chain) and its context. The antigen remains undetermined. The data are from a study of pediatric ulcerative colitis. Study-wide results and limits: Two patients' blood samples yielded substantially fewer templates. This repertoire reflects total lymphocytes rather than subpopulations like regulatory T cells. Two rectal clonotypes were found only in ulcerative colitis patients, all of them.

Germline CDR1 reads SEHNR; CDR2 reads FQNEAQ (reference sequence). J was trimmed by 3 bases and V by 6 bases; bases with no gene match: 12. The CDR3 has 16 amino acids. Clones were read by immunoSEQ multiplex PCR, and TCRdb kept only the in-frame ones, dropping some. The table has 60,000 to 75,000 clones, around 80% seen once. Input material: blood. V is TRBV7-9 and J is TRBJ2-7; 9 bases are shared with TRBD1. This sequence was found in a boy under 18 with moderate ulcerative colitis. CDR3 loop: CASSTPGQGSNYEQYF. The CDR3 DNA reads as TGTGCCAGCAGTACCCCGGGACAGGGTTCCAACTACGAGCAGTACTTC.